Below, 11 T cell receptor beta chains from the same sample are listed, as sequenced in a study of coeliac disease. Generated by immunoSEQ multiplex PCR, the TCRdb table keeps only in-frame clones and is missing some. Of thousands of clones in the sample, over 55% are singletons; the top ten hold 11%. The sample was lamina propria lymphocytes from the gut. These receptors all come from a woman aged 70 to 79 with celiac disease.

The chain couples TRBV6-4 to TRBJ2-3, with D perhaps matching TRBD2 (5 bases). CDR3 length: 14 residues. V lost 3 bases to trimming and J lost 2 bases, with 9 bases between them. Looked up from germline, CDR1 is MRHNA and CDR2 is SNTAGT. CDR3 sequence: CASSDDGDTDTQYF. The DNA for the CDR3 is TGTGCCAGCAGTGATGACGGGGACACAGATACGCAGTATTTT.

For the CDR3, the DNA is TGTGCCAGCAGTTTCCGGGACAGGGGGAGTCAGCCCCAGCATTTT. Translation gives CASSFRDRGSQPQHF. The chain is built from TRBV28 and TRBJ1-5; TRBD1 matches 11 bases. Germline CDR1 reads MDHEN; CDR2 reads SYDVKM. This CDR3 region has 15 residues. With V trimmed by 3 bases and J by 6 bases, 4 bases remained unmatched.

This clone came up a few times. This chain connects TRBV27 to TRBJ2-7; no reliable D call. Deletions cut 3 bases from V and 1 base from J, with 7 bases between. Per the germline V gene, CDR1 is MNHEY and CDR2 is SMNVEV (reference sequence). The CDR3 has 13 residues. CDR3 in amino acids: CASSFTRSYEQYF. The DNA of the CDR3 is TGTGCCAGCAGTTTCACCAGGTCCTACGAGCAGTACTTC.

The chain uses TRBV10-1 and TRBJ2-1, with TRBD2 matching 12 bases. The V gene's germline CDR1 is WNHNN and CDR2 SYGVQD (reference sequence). V was clipped by 4 bases and J by 5 bases; unmatched bases: 3. There are 15 residues in the CDR3. This chain's CDR3 is CASSAGLAGHNEQFF. Written as DNA, the CDR3 is TGCGCCAGCAGTGCCGGACTAGCGGGGCACAATGAGCAGTTCTTC.

The chain carries TRBV18 and TRBJ2-1, with D unresolved. The CDR3 runs 15 residues. Trimming left V 2 bases short and J 4 bases short, with 12 bases between. The germline V gene encodes CDR1 KGHSH and CDR2 LQKENI. CDR3 nucleotides: TGTGCCAGCTCACCATCCGGGTTCGGGTACAATGAGCAGTTCTTC. Amino acid sequence: CASSPSGFGYNEQFF.

This clone was observed a handful of times. The V gene is TRBV7-2, the J gene TRBJ1-1, with TRBD1 matching 7 bases. The V gene's germline CDR1 is SGHTA and CDR2 FQGNSA. The CDR3 extends over 14 amino acids. The trim removed 8 bases at V and 6 bases at J, leaving 12 bases unmatched. This CDR3 is CASDGDRGLPEAFF. In nucleotides, the CDR3 is TGTGCCAGCGACGGAGATAGGGGGCTCCCTGAAGCTTTCTTT.

The gene calls are TRBV5-1 and TRBJ2-5; 16 positions agree with TRBD2. The CDR3 length is 15 residues. Trimming removed 4 bases from V and 5 bases from J; junction bases left unmatched: 2. CDR1 SGHRS and CDR2 YFSETQ come from the germline V gene. CDR3 in amino acids: CASSKGLAGGETQYF. The CDR3 DNA reads as TGCGCCAGCAGCAAGGGACTAGCGGGGGGGGAGACCCAGTACTTC.

The V and J genes are TRBV30 and TRBJ1-5; 7 bases line up with TRBD1. In germline, CDR1 is GTSNPN, CDR2 SVGIG (reference sequence). The CDR3 loop spans 13 amino acids. The J segment lost 7 bases and the V segment lost 0 bases, leaving 3 bases of the junction unmatched. The CDR3 spells CAWSVTGEQPQHF. DNA of the CDR3: TGTGCCTGGAGTGTAACAGGGGAACAGCCCCAGCATTTT.

The rearrangement uses TRBV5-6 and TRBJ1-1; the D is unclear. Per the germline V gene, CDR1 is SGHDT and CDR2 is YYEEEE. With 4 bases removed from V and 6 bases from J, the gap between germline ends came to 16 bases. The CDR3 consists of 14 residues. CDR3 sequence: CASSLRRTMAEAFF. Here the CDR3 DNA reads TGTGCCAGCAGCCTACGACGGACTATGGCTGAAGCTTTCTTT.

The chain employs TRBV7-2 and TRBJ2-3; 8 positions match TRBD1. Germline lookup yields CDR1 SGHTA and CDR2 FQGNSA. With 5 bases clipped from V and 7 bases from J, the junction kept 11 bases outside the gene matches. The CDR3 spans 15 residues. The CDR3 nucleotides are TGTGCCAGCAGCCCCGGGACAGGCCCCTCGTATACGCAGTATTTT. This gives the protein CASSPGTGPSYTQYF. Based on the CDR3 plus reference TRBV7-2 and TRBJ2-3, the full variable domain is GAGVSQSPSNKVTEKGKDVELRCDPISGHTALYWYRQSLGQGLEFLIYFQGNSAPDKSGLPSDRFSAERTGGSVSTLTIQRTQQEDSAVYLCASSPGTGPSYTQYFGPGTRLTVL.

This clone was detected only a few times. The genes are TRBV5-1 and TRBJ2-7, with 12 bases matching TRBD1. The CDR3 runs 14 residues. Trimming at V came to 2 bases and at J to 6 bases, leaving 3 bases not matched to a gene. Germline CDR1 SGHRS, CDR2 YFSETQ. The CDR3 bases are TGCGCCAGCAGCTTAGGGACAGGGGGCGGCGAGCAGTACTTC. As protein: CASSLGTGGGEQYF.